This entry lists 26 T cell receptor beta chains sequenced from one sample in a study of early T cells in non-severe SARS-CoV-2 infection. TCRdb called the 5' RACE reads again in MiXCR, with one record for every CDR3 protein. The sample has around 86,000 distinct CDR3 sequences, over 12% seen once. The sample was whole blood. All receptors derive from an adult who was a healthcare worker with PCR-confirmed SARS-CoV-2 infection or an uninfected control (not recorded which).

The V and J genes are TRBV4-1 and TRBJ1-1, with 9 bases that match TRBD1. V lost 6 bases and J lost 1; bases outside the gene matches: 9. This CDR3 is 16 amino acids long. Germline-derived CDR1 and CDR2 are MGHRA and YSYEKL. The CDR3, as DNA: TGCGCCAGCAGACATATAACAGGGGGCCCGAACACTGAAGCTTTCTTT. Encoded protein: CASRHITGGPNTEAFF.

The rearrangement uses TRBV15 and TRBJ2-3; TRBD1 is a possible D gene (5 bases). The CDR3 runs to 14 residues. Trimming shortened V by 7 bases and J by 3 bases, and 14 bases separated the two germline ends. CDR1 LNHNV and CDR2 YYDKDF come from the germline V gene (reference sequence). The CDR3 is CATTQGIGTDTQYF. CDR3 bases: TGTGCCACCACCCAGGGTATCGGTACAGATACGCAGTATTTT.

This clonotype occurred many times. The chain has TRBV5-1 and TRBJ1-1; D is unclear. This CDR3 has 13 residues. V lost 5 bases and J 1 base, leaving 9 bases between the germline ends. Germline V gene sequence: CDR1 SGHRS, CDR2 YFSETQ. This CDR3 reads CASRGGPNTEAFF. CDR3 DNA sequence: TGCGCCAGCAGGGGCGGACCGAACACTGAAGCTTTCTTT.

This clonotype was observed a handful of times. The chain is built from TRBV12-5 and TRBJ2-5; weak D call: TRBD1 (6 bases). Trimming pared 9 bases from V and 6 bases from J, leaving 20 bases between. CDR1 and CDR2 from the germline V gene are LGHNT and FRNRAP. The CDR3 runs 14 residues. The CDR3 bases are TGTGCTAGCGGAGTAGGACAGCCCTACCAGACCCAGTACTTC. This encodes CASGVGQPYQTQYF.

This clonotype was found a few times. Here the CDR3 DNA reads TGCAGCGTTGAAGAGGGAGAGCAGTTCTTC. It is translated as CSVEEGEQFF. V is TRBV29-1 and J is TRBJ2-1; D is unclear. Trimming took off 0 bases at V and 10 bases at J, with 4 bases between the two ends. CDR1 is SQVTM and CDR2 is ANQGSEA in the germline V gene. This CDR3 contains 10 residues.

V and J are TRBV20-1 and TRBJ2-5; possibly TRBD1 for D (5 bases). This CDR3 is built from 15 residues. Trimming cost V 8 bases and J 4 bases, with 23 bases left between them. The V gene's germline CDR1 is DFQATT and CDR2 SNEGSKA (reference sequence). The CDR3, as DNA: TGCAGTACCACCAGGGAAGGTCGGGTAGGAGAGACCCAGTACTTC. Translating it yields CSTTREGRVGETQYF.

The sample holds many counts of this clonotype. This sequence joins TRBV7-8 and TRBJ2-7; the D is unclear. Trimming cost V 4 bases and J 4 bases, with 11 bases left between them. CDR1 is SGHVS and CDR2 is FQNEAQ in the germline V gene. The CDR3 loop spans 13 amino acids. DNA for the CDR3: TGTGCCAGCAGCTCAAGGCACGGGTACGAGCAGTACGTC. Its translation is CASSSRHGYEQYV.

This clonotype was detected many times. The J gene is TRBJ2-1, the V gene TRBV7-6, with no clear D. Germline V gene sequence: CDR1 SGHVS, CDR2 FNYEAQ. Trimming cost V 1 base and J 7 bases, with 14 bases left between them. The CDR3 loop spans 15 amino acids. The DNA for the CDR3 is TGTGCCAGCAGCTTAGTTCCCTCTCCCAGTAATGAGCAGTTCTTC. Its protein is CASSLVPSPSNEQFF.

This clonotype has just a few counts. The rearrangement uses TRBV27 and TRBJ2-7, with 9 nucleotides matching TRBD2. Germline V gene sequence: CDR1 MNHEY, CDR2 SMNVEV (reference sequence). V trimming: 5 bases; J trimming: 3 bases; junction bases outside the gene matches: 5. The CDR3 is made up of 14 amino acids. CDR3 region: CASSNLAGSYEQYV. The CDR3 DNA reads as TGTGCCAGCAGTAACCTAGCGGGGAGCTACGAGCAGTACGTC.

The chain uses TRBV12-3 or TRBV12-4 and TRBJ2-3, with 7 nucleotides matching TRBD1. This CDR3 has 13 amino acids. Trimming cost V 8 bases and J 5 bases; bases outside gene matches: 7. CDR3 sequence reads: CASLRGRRDTQYF. The CDR3 DNA reads as TGTGCCAGCTTAAGGGGGCGCCGAGATACGCAGTATTTT.

V usage is TRBV29-1 and J usage is TRBJ2-1; D perhaps matches TRBD1 (6 bases). This CDR3 is built from 13 residues. Germline CDR1 reads SQVTM; CDR2 reads ANQGSEA. Trimming cost V 6 bases and J 7 bases, with 16 bases left between them. Here the CDR3 reads CSVQQGYVNEQFF. CDR3 DNA sequence: TGCAGCGTCCAACAGGGATACGTGAATGAGCAGTTCTTC.

This clonotype has a handful of counts. V usage is TRBV6-1 and J usage is TRBJ1-5, with D possibly being TRBD1 (6 bases). The CDR3 spans 17 residues. Germline CDR1 is MNHNS and CDR2 is SASEGT. V was clipped by 3 bases and J by 3 bases, with 18 bases between them. DNA for the CDR3: TGTGCCAGCAGTGATAGTAGAGGGACACCCATCAATCAGCCCCAGCATTTT. This translates into CASSDSRGTPINQPQHF.

The V and J genes are TRBV20-1 and TRBJ2-1, with D unresolved. Per the germline V gene, CDR1 is DFQATT and CDR2 is SNEGSKA (reference sequence). There are 14 residues in the CDR3. V was pared by 3 bases and J by 8 bases, with 17 bases between. Here the CDR3 DNA reads TGCAGTGCTAGGATAAGGACGGCGGTGGATGAGCAGTTCTTC. It specifies CSARIRTAVDEQFF.

This clonotype was counted ten times or more. J is TRBJ2-3 and V is TRBV5-6; 8 nucleotides match TRBD2. V shed 2 bases and J 8 bases; nucleotides not matched to a gene: 1. Germline CDR1 is SGHDT and CDR2 is YYEEEE. The CDR3 spans 12 residues. The CDR3: CASSLRGGTQYF. In DNA form, the CDR3 reads TGTGCCAGCAGCTTACGGGGGGGTACGCAGTATTTT.

At least ten counts were recorded for this clonotype. The chain links TRBV6-4 to TRBJ1-2; D perhaps matches TRBD1 (6 bases). V was shortened by 6 bases and J by 8 bases, with 19 bases between the two germline ends. The CDR3 runs 14 residues. Germline V gives CDR1 MRHNA, CDR2 SNTAGT. The CDR3 here is CASSAIQGAGGYTF. In nucleotides, the CDR3 is TGTGCCAGCAGCGCCATACAGGGCGCAGGGGGCTACACCTTC.

The chain employs TRBV29-1 and TRBJ1-1, with D possibly being TRBD1 (5 bases). The V end lost 6 bases, the J end lost 6 bases, and 14 bases lay between the germline ends. The germline V gene has CDR1 SQVTM and CDR2 ANQGSEA. This CDR3 is built from 12 residues. The CDR3 DNA follows: TGCAGCGTCATGGGGGGGAAGGCTGAAGCTTTCTTT. It yields the protein CSVMGGKAEAFF.

The V gene is TRBV12-3 or TRBV12-4, the J gene TRBJ1-5; D uncertain. The V gene lost 1 base and the J gene lost 6 bases, with 10 bases spanning the gap. The CDR3 consists of 14 residues. CDR3 amino acids: CASSLGTAIQPQHF. In nucleotides, the CDR3 is TGTGCCAGCAGTTTAGGGACTGCCATTCAGCCCCAGCATTTT.

The V gene is TRBV3-1, the J gene TRBJ1-5; no clear D gene. The CDR3 consists of 12 residues. Trimming shortened V by 5 bases and J by 3 bases, and 5 bases separated the two germline ends. Germline-derived CDR1 and CDR2 are LGHDT and YNNKEL (reference sequence). The CDR3 protein is CASSFINQPQHF. The CDR3, as DNA: TGTGCCAGCAGCTTCATCAATCAGCCCCAGCATTTT.

This clonotype appeared a few times. The chain couples TRBV29-1 to TRBJ2-2, with D perhaps TRBD1 (6 bases). The CDR3 has 13 residues. Germline assignment: CDR1 SQVTM and CDR2 ANQGSEA. V was shortened by 4 bases and J by 2 bases, with 8 bases between the two germline ends. The CDR3 region is CSVGGPNTGELFF. The CDR3 nucleotides are TGCAGCGTTGGGGGGCCTAACACCGGGGAGCTGTTTTTT.

This clonotype was observed many times. The chain carries TRBV10-3 and TRBJ2-1; 7 positions agree with TRBD1. In germline, CDR1 is ENHRY, CDR2 SYGVKD. The V segment lost 3 bases and the J segment 4 bases; nucleotides outside the gene matches: 9. The CDR3 is 16 residues long. The DNA for the CDR3 is TGTGCCATCAGTGAATTATCGACAGGGAAATACAATGAGCAGTTCTTC. Residues: CAISELSTGKYNEQFF.

This clonotype was observed at least ten times. The chain has TRBV7-2 and TRBJ1-1; D uncertain. V shed 3 bases and J shed 2 bases, with 7 bases lying between them. The CDR3 is 13 residues long. Germline lookup yields CDR1 SGHTA and CDR2 FQGNSA. CDR3 protein: CASSFGANTEAFF. For the CDR3, the DNA is TGTGCCAGCAGCTTTGGAGCAAACACTGAAGCTTTCTTT. The whole variable domain, filled in from reference TRBV7-2 and TRBJ1-1, reads GAGVSQSPSNKVTEKGKDVELRCDPISGHTALYWYRQSLGQGLEFLIYFQGNSAPDKSGLPSDRFSAERTGGSVSTLTIQRTQQEDSAVYLCASSFGANTEAFFGQGTRLTVV.

This clonotype was detected ten times or more. The chain has TRBV4-1 and TRBJ2-3; possible D gene TRBD2, 5 bases. Germline V gives CDR1 MGHRA, CDR2 YSYEKL. V was pared by 1 base and J by 2 bases, with 16 bases between. The CDR3 has 17 amino acids. The CDR3 DNA reads as TGCGCCAGCAGCCAAGTTTTCACGGGGTGGACCACAGATACGCAGTATTTT. Encoded protein: CASSQVFTGWTTDTQYF.

The chain couples TRBV29-1 to TRBJ1-1, with 7 bases identical to TRBD1. The V gene's germline CDR1 is SQVTM and CDR2 ANQGSEA. The CDR3 is 13 amino acids. J lost 0 bases, V lost 7 bases, and 5 bases had no gene match. CDR3 sequence (DNA): TGCAGCGGATCAGGGGGGATGAACACTGAAGCTTTCTTT. It yields the protein CSGSGGMNTEAFF.

This chain connects TRBV18 to TRBJ2-7, with D tentatively TRBD1 (6 bases). There are 13 residues in the CDR3. The germline V gene has CDR1 KGHSH and CDR2 LQKENI. The V end was cut by 3 bases, the J end by 3 bases, with 9 bases between. The CDR3 nucleotides read TGTGCCAGCTCACCTACAGGGAACTACGAGCAGTACGTC. Amino acid sequence: CASSPTGNYEQYV.

The chain couples TRBV29-1 to TRBJ2-5; 11 bases line up with TRBD2. Germline lookup yields CDR1 SQVTM and CDR2 ANQGSEA. J was trimmed by 4 bases and V by 4 bases; bases with no gene match: 2. The CDR3 loop spans 13 amino acids. The CDR3 sequence is CSVGGTSGETQYF. In nucleotides, the CDR3 is TGCAGCGTTGGAGGGACTAGCGGAGAGACCCAGTACTTC.

J is TRBJ1-2 and V is TRBV29-1; D perhaps matches TRBD1 (6 bases). Trimming cost V 3 bases and J 6 bases, with 20 bases left between them. Germline V CDR1 and CDR2: SQVTM, ANQGSEA. This CDR3 has 15 residues. The CDR3 region is CSVEFAGAFYNGYTF. Here the CDR3 DNA reads TGCAGCGTTGAGTTTGCAGGGGCGTTCTATAATGGCTACACCTTC.